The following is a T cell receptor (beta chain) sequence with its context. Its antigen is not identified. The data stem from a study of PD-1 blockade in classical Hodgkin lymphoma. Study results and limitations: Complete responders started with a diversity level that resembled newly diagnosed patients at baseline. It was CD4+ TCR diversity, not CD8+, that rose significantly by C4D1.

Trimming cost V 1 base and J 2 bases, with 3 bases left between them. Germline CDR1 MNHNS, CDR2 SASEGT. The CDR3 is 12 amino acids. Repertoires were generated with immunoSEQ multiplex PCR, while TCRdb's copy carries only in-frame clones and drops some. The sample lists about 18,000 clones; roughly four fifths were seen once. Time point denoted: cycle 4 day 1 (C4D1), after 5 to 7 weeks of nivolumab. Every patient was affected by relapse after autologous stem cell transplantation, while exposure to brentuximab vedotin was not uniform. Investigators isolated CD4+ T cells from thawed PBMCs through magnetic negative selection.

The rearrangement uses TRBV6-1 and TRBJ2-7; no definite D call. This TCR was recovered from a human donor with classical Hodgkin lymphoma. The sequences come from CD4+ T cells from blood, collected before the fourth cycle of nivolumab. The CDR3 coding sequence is TGTGCCAGCAGTGAAGGCACCTACGAGCAGTACTTC. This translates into CASSEGTYEQYF.